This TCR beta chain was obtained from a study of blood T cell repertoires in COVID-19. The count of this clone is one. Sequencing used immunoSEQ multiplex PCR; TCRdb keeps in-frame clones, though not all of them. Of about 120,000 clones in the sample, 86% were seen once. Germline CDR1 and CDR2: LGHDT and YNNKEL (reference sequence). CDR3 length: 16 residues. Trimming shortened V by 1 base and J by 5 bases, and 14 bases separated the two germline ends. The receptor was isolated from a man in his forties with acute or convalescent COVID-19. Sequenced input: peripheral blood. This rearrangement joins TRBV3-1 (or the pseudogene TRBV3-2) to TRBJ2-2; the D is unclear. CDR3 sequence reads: CASSQGLPAGTGELFF. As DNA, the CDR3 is TGTGCCAGCAGCCAAGGACTTCCGGCCGGAACCGGGGAGCTGTTTTTT.